The 16 T cell receptor beta chains below all came from one sample that was sequenced in a study of graft-versus-host responses after intestinal transplantation (dated by TCRdb to the early 2020s). These receptors' antigens are unknown. Library method: the immunoSEQ multiplex PCR assay. This is the immuneACCESS table as TCRdb keeps it, with only in-frame sequences that have V and J called. A part of the clones is gone; compared with another copy, unresolved V genes explain less than half, and the rest is unexplained. This sample gives about 27,000 clones in total; around 80% of them show up just once. The ten largest clones capture roughly 0.99% of the sample. The time point label for this specimen denotes: cells obtained before transplantation from donor or recipient. This specimen consisted of unstimulated CD8+ T cells sorted from spleen or lymph node cells, obtained before transplant. The receptor set was obtained from a human donor who was the organ donor for an intestinal transplant.

This clone was observed a handful of times. The gene calls are TRBV10-2 and TRBJ2-7; 10 positions agree with TRBD2. The germline gives CDR1 WSHSY, CDR2 SAAADI. V was clipped by 4 bases and J by 5 bases; unmatched bases: 11. The CDR3 has 16 residues. This CDR3 reads CASSAPPSGGAHEQYF. The CDR3 coding sequence is TGCGCCAGCAGTGCCCCCCCAAGCGGGGGGGCCCACGAGCAGTACTTC.

This clone was detected once. This chain links TRBV5-4 with TRBJ2-7; 8 bases map to TRBD2. Trimming at V came to 2 bases and at J to 2 bases, leaving 9 bases not matched to a gene. The CDR3 totals 16 residues. Germline values: CDR1 SGHNT, CDR2 YYREEE (reference sequence). CDR3 amino acids: CASSFRREVLPYEQYF. For the CDR3, the DNA is TGTGCCAGCAGCTTCAGGCGGGAGGTCCTCCCCTACGAGCAGTACTTC.

The chain has TRBV7-9 and TRBJ2-3; D gene ambiguous. The CDR3 consists of 12 residues. The germline V gene encodes CDR1 SEHNR and CDR2 FQNEAQ (reference sequence). V shed 1 base and J shed 4 bases, with 3 bases lying between them. The CDR3 sequence: CASSLVADTQYF. The CDR3 DNA follows: TGTGCCAGCAGCTTAGTCGCAGATACGCAGTATTTT.

In DNA, the CDR3 is TGTGCCAGCCGGGGGGGAGAGGATCAGCCCCAGCATTTT. As protein: CASRGGEDQPQHF. The chain couples TRBV19 to TRBJ1-5; weak D call: TRBD1 (5 bases). Per germline, CDR1 LNHDA and CDR2 SQIVND (reference sequence). Trimming shortened V by 9 bases and J by 5 bases, and 14 bases separated the two germline ends. This CDR3 comprises 13 residues. The full variable domain, completed using reference TRBV19 and TRBJ1-5, is DGGITQSPKYLFRKEGQNVTLSCEQNLNHDAMYWYRQDPGQGLRLIYYSQIVNDFQKGDIAEGYSVSREKKESFPLTVTSAQKNPTAFYLCASRGGEDQPQHFGDGTRLSIL.

This chain connects TRBV27 to TRBJ2-7, with D tentatively TRBD1 or TRBD2 (5 bases each). V lost 4 bases and J lost 0, with 16 bases in between. Germline V gene data show CDR1 as MNHEY and CDR2 as SMNVEV (reference sequence). The CDR3 extends over 16 amino acids. CDR3 loop: CASSSALGVLSYEQYF. The CDR3 region has the DNA TGTGCCAGCAGTTCAGCCTTGGGGGTGCTCTCCTACGAGCAGTACTTC.

The chain carries TRBV6-5 and TRBJ2-3, with 8 bases lining up with TRBD2. With 0 bases clipped from V and 3 bases from J, the junction kept 5 bases outside the gene matches. There are 16 residues in the CDR3. Germline V lookup: CDR1 MNHEY, CDR2 SVGAGI. The CDR3 loop is CASSYSAGEETDTQYF. In DNA form, the CDR3 reads TGTGCCAGCAGTTACTCAGCGGGAGAGGAGACAGATACGCAGTATTTT.

V is TRBV4-3 and J is TRBJ2-3, with D tentatively TRBD2 (5 bases). V shed 4 bases and J shed 2 bases, with 16 bases lying between them. The CDR3 consists of 16 residues. The germline V gene has CDR1 LGHNA and CDR2 YSLEER. This CDR3 reads CASSLARGWNTDTQYF. Here the CDR3 DNA reads TGCGCCAGCAGCCTGGCCCGGGGATGGAACACAGATACGCAGTATTTT.

CDR3 in amino acids: CASSLMGAKTQYF. DNA of the CDR3: TGTGCCAGCAGCTTGATGGGAGCGAAGACCCAGTACTTC. The rearrangement uses TRBV5-6 and TRBJ2-5, with a weak D call TRBD2 (5 bases). This CDR3 comprises 13 residues. Trimming removed 1 base from V and 6 bases from J, with 10 bases in between. CDR1 SGHDT and CDR2 YYEEEE come from the germline V gene.

The rearrangement uses TRBV13 and TRBJ1-6, with 8 bases lining up with TRBD1. V dropped 5 bases and J dropped 0; count of bases not matched to a gene: 3. Per the germline V gene, CDR1 is PRHDT and CDR2 is FYEKMQ (reference sequence). The CDR3 runs 16 residues. The CDR3 bases are TGTGCCAGCAGCGATACAGGGGGCTCCTATAATTCACCCCTCCACTTT. Protein: CASSDTGGSYNSPLHF.

This chain joins TRBV5-1 and TRBJ2-7; D remains unclear. Trimming took off 2 bases at V and 4 bases at J, with 7 bases between the two ends. This CDR3 is built from 12 residues. Germline V gene sequence: CDR1 SGHRS, CDR2 YFSETQ. The CDR3 spells CASSFMGYEQYF. In DNA form, the CDR3 reads TGCGCCAGCAGCTTTATGGGATACGAGCAGTACTTC.

V usage is TRBV27 and J usage is TRBJ2-7; TRBD2 aligns across 15 bases. Losses at the gene ends were 4 bases for V and 7 bases for J; bases not matched to a gene: 11. The germline gives CDR1 MNHEY, CDR2 SMNVEV (reference sequence). The CDR3 has 17 amino acids. CDR3 sequence reads: CASSSQGHGTSGGEQYF. CDR3 sequence (DNA): TGTGCCAGCAGTTCACAGGGTCACGGGACTAGCGGGGGGGAGCAGTACTTC.

The chain recombines TRBV6-4 with TRBJ1-2; no clear D gene. This CDR3 comprises 17 residues. Germline-derived CDR1 and CDR2 are MRHNA and SNTAGT. The V gene lost 4 bases and the J gene lost 4 bases, with 22 bases spanning the gap. CDR3 nucleotide sequence: TGTGCCAGCAGTGTAAGGTGCCCACACGGAAAGACCTATGGCTACACCTTC. It yields the protein CASSVRCPHGKTYGYTF.

The genes are TRBV9 and TRBJ2-3; the match to TRBD2 covers 8 bases. Germline-derived CDR1 and CDR2 are SGDLS and YYNGEE. This CDR3 has 17 residues. Trimming took 0 bases from V and 2 from J; bases not matched to a gene: 8. The CDR3, as DNA: TGTGCCAGCAGCGTAGGGGTTAGCGGGGTGAACACAGATACGCAGTATTTT. This encodes CASSVGVSGVNTDTQYF.

The chain joins TRBV12-1 to TRBJ2-7. TRBV12-1 is shown as a pseudogene. The CDR3 runs to 17 residues. CDR3 in DNA: TGTGCCAGCAGCCCCCGTCGTCGGGGCCAGTACCCCTACGAGCAGTACTTC. It encodes CASSPRRRGQYPYEQYF.

The chain carries TRBV7-9 and TRBJ1-2; D gene unclear. This CDR3 is built from 13 residues. V was shortened by 1 base and J by 8 bases, with 11 bases between the two germline ends. Germline CDR1 SEHNR, CDR2 FQNEAQ (reference sequence). The CDR3 here is CASSLDPRVGYTF. Here the CDR3 DNA reads TGTGCCAGCAGCTTAGACCCCCGGGTGGGCTACACCTTC. Complete variable domain (other parts from reference TRBV7-9 and TRBJ1-2): DTGVSQNPRHKITKRGQNVTFRCDPISEHNRLYWYRQTLGQGPEFLTYFQNEAQLEKSRLLSDRFSAERPKGSFSTLEIQRTEQGDSAMYLCASSLDPRVGYTFGSGTRLTVV.

This rearrangement joins TRBV4-3 to TRBJ2-1; TRBD2 matches at 10 bases. Germline lookup yields CDR1 LGHNA and CDR2 YSLEER. The V and J ends lost 0 bases and 4 bases, in that order; junction bases with no gene match: 3. This CDR3 spans 16 amino acids. The CDR3 protein is CASSQDVAGGYNEQFF. The CDR3 DNA is TGCGCCAGCAGCCAAGATGTAGCGGGAGGATACAATGAGCAGTTCTTC.